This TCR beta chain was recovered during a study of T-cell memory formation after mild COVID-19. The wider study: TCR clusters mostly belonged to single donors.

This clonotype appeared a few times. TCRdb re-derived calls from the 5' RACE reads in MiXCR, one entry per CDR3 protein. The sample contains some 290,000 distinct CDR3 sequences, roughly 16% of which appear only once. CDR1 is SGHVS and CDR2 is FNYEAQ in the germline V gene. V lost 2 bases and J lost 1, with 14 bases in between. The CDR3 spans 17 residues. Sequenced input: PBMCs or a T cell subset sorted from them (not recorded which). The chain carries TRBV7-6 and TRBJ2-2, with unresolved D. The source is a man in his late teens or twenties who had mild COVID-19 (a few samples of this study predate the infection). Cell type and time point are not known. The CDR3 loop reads CASSLSLGTRNTGELFF. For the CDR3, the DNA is TGTGCCAGCAGCTTATCCCTGGGCACACGGAACACCGGGGAGCTGTTTTTT.